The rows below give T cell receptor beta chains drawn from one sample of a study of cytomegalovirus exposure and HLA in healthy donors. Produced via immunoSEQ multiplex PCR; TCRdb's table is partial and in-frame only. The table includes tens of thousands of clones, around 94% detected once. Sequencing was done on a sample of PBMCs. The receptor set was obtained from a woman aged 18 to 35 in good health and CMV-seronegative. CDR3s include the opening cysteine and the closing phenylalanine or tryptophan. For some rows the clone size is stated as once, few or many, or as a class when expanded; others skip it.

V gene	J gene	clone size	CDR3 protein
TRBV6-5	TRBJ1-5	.	CASSQTGDDQPQHF
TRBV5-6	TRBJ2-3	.	CASSPPGGLITDTQYF
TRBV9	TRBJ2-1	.	CASSPPPGQGYNEQFF
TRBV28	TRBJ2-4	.	CASSSGGDLAKNIQYF
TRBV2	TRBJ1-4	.	CASSKTGGNEKLFF
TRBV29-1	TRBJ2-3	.	CSVESGQLTDTQYF
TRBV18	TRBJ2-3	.	CASSGGLAGSDTQYF
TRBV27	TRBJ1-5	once	CASSNRDQPQHF
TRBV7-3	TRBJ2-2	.	CASSSVSGIGELFF
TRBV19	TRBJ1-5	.	CASSDRRNQPQHF
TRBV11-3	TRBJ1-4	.	CASSSPGQEKLFF
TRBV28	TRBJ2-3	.	CASSLLSSDTQYF
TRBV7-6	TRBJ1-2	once	CASSPGTVYGYTF
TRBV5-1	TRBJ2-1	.	CASSLPLSGGANNEQFF
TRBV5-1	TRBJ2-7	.	CASSNRGARYEQYF
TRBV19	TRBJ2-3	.	CASSIMYRLKPGQGSPDTQYF
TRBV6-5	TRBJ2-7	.	CASSYAGTSGYEQYF
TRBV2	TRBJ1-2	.	CASSEGENTF
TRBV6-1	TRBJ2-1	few	CASSDSDRGQQFF
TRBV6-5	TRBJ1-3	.	CASSLQGVFGNTIYF
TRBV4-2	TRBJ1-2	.	CASSQHRKGQGNANYGYTF
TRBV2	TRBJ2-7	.	CASTRDRSSYEQYF
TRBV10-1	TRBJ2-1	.	CASSGVSGAYNEQFF
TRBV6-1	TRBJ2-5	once	CASRSQGIGETQYF
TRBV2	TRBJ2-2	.	CASSVNSGGELFF
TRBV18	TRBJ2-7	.	CASSGQGGDGEQYF
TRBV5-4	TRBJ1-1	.	CASSLGGGMNTEAFF
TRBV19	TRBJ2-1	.	CASSIGLSKEQFF
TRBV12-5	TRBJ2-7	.	CASGLGQRSEQYF
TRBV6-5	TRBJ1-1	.	CASGDWLGNTEAFF
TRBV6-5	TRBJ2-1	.	CASRLAGIGYNEQFF
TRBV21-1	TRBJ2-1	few	CAEQRGASYNEQFF
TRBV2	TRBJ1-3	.	CASMVQGTGNTIYF
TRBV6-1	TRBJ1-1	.	CASSEGEQGAEEAFF
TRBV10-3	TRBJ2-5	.	CAISELGHQETQYF
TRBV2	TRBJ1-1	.	CASSEWTWTDQNTEAFF
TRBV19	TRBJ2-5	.	CASSIDRAGEETQYF
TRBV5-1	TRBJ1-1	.	CASSLDRQGLGTEAFF
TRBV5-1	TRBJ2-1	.	CASSLFVGTSGRASEQFF
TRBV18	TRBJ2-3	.	CASSPPGQWGDTQYF
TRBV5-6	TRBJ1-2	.	CASSWTGLVYGYTF
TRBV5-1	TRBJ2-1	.	CASSLSPSGRGTSYNEQFF
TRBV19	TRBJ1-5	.	CASSILAGQFDQPQHF
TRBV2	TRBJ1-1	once	CASSEAGGLSNTEAFF
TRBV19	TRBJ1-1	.	CASSMTLTATNTEAFF
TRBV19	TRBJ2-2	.	CASSIWGLNTGELFF
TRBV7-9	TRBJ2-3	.	CASTPGLSADTQYF
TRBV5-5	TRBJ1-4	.	CASSSLPGGGLFF
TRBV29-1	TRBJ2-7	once	CSVEGMTGGTYEQYF
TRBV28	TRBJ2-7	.	CASRPSWGRENYEQYF
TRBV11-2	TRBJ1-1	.	CASSLSEPNTEAFF
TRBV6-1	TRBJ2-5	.	CASSEGRTRTQETQYF
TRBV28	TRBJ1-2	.	CASSPYRSSYTF
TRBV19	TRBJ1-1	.	CASSRGQGRWNTEAFF
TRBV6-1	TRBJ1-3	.	CASSVKTDSGNTIYF
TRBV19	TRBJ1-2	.	CASSTNNYGYTF
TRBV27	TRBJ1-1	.	CASSRVFDRGAEAFF
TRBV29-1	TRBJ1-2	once	CSASTRSNYGYTF
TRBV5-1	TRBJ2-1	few	CASSQTGGYNEQFF
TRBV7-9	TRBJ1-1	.	CASSQEAGQGNTEAFF